These T cell receptor beta chains were read from a single sample in a study of T cell responses to AZD1222 COVID-19 vaccine. Sequencing was performed with immunoSEQ multiplex PCR; in TCRdb, only in-frame clones are kept and a portion is missing. The profile covers just under 150,000 clones, with approximately 89% appearing a single time and roughly 1.7% taken by the ten largest. The source material was peripheral blood, sampled 28 days after the second AZD1222 dose. All receptors derive from an adult who received the AZD1222 COVID-19 vaccine. CDR3s include the opening cysteine and the closing phenylalanine or tryptophan. A D gene is named only where the DNA matches it firmly. Clone size is shown for a subset of rows, as once, few, many or a class of expanded clone.

j_call | d_call | clone_size | v_call | cdr3_aa | cdr3_nt
TRBJ2-2 | NA | NA | TRBV5-1 | CASSLGTQNTGELFF | TGCGCCAGCAGCTTGGGGACTCAGAACACCGGGGAGCTGTTTTTT
TRBJ2-1 | NA | NA | TRBV3-1/TRBV3-2 | CASSLPHDNEQFF | TGTGCCAGCAGCCTACCCCACGACAATGAGCAGTTCTTC
TRBJ2-5 | TRBD1 | NA | TRBV4-3 | CASSHSGQGKETQYF | TGCGCCAGCAGCCACAGTGGACAGGGGAAAGAGACCCAGTACTTC
TRBJ2-2 | NA | once | TRBV9 | CASSETYSVTGELFF | TGTGCCAGCAGCGAAACATATTCTGTCACCGGGGAGCTGTTTTTT
TRBJ2-2 | NA | few | TRBV28 | CASRRRDGITGELFF | TGTGCCAGCAGGAGACGGGACGGGATCACCGGGGAGCTGTTTTTT
TRBJ1-1 | NA | NA | TRBV27 | CASSWGTATEAFF | TGTGCCAGCAGTTGGGGGACTGCCACTGAAGCTTTCTTT
TRBJ1-2 | NA | NA | TRBV10-3 | CAIGQPDGYTF | TGTGCCATCGGTCAACCGGATGGCTACACCTTC
TRBJ1-5 | TRBD1 | NA | TRBV23-1 | CATQSIDGQGMYNQPQHF | TGCGCCACCCAGTCAATCGACGGACAGGGGATGTACAATCAGCCCCAGCATTTT
TRBJ2-5 | NA | NA | TRBV11-3 | CASSGGRGFWETQYF | TGTGCCAGCAGCGGAGGGAGGGGGTTTTGGGAGACCCAGTACTTC
TRBJ2-3 | NA | NA | TRBV2 | CASKLDTDTQYF | TGTGCCAGCAAACTGGACACAGATACGCAGTATTTT
TRBJ1-5 | NA | NA | TRBV7-9 | CASSPGQNQPQHF | TGTGCCAGCAGCCCGGGTCAAAATCAGCCCCAGCATTTT
TRBJ1-6 | NA | NA | TRBV27 | CASTDRNSPLHF | TGTGCCAGCACGGACCGGAATTCACCCCTCCACTTT
TRBJ1-2 | NA | NA | TRBV29-1 | CSVLEDGYTF | TGCAGCGTTCTAGAGGATGGCTACACCTTC
TRBJ2-1 | NA | NA | TRBV19 | CASSLGASEQFF | TGTGCCAGTAGCTTGGGCGCCTCAGAGCAGTTCTTC
TRBJ2-3 | TRBD2 | NA | TRBV5-4 | CASETSGRVGSTDTQYF | TGTGCCAGCGAGACTAGCGGGAGGGTCGGCAGCACAGATACGCAGTATTTT
TRBJ1-2 | TRBD1 | NA | TRBV18 | CASSSGQDNYGYTF | TGTGCCAGCTCATCCGGACAGGATAACTATGGCTACACCTTC
TRBJ2-2 | NA | NA | TRBV6-6 | CASSYSGNTGELFF | TGTGCCAGCAGTTACTCAGGGAACACCGGGGAGCTGTTTTTT
TRBJ1-4 | NA | NA | TRBV4-1 | CASSQDHQGGEKLFF | TGCGCCAGCAGCCAAGATCATCAGGGCGGGGAAAAACTGTTTTTT
TRBJ2-1 | TRBD2 | NA | TRBV9 | CASSVSASGFYNEQFF | TGTGCCAGCAGCGTATCTGCTAGCGGGTTCTACAATGAGCAGTTCTTC
TRBJ1-1 | NA | few | TRBV11-2 | CASSLGGNTEAFF | TGTGCCAGCAGCTTAGGAGGGAACACTGAAGCTTTCTTT
TRBJ2-7 | NA | once | TRBV6-5 | CASSYYSGRSYEQYF | TGTGCCAGCAGTTACTACAGCGGGCGATCCTACGAGCAGTACTTC
TRBJ2-5 | NA | NA | TRBV6-6 | CASSYSGGTETQYF | TGTGCCAGCAGTTACTCGGGCGGGACGGAGACCCAGTACTTC
TRBJ1-1 | TRBD1 | NA | TRBV9 | CASSRILPTGENTEAFF | TGTGCCAGCAGCCGAATTCTTCCGACAGGGGAGAACACTGAAGCTTTCTTT
TRBJ2-1 | TRBD2 | NA | TRBV4-1 | CASSQDVSGRAWSYNEQFF | TGCGCCAGCAGCCAAGATGTTAGCGGGAGGGCCTGGTCCTACAATGAGCAGTTCTTC
TRBJ1-2 | NA | NA | TRBV30 | CAWKKGQGWRYTF | TGTGCCTGGAAAAAGGGCCAGGGTTGGCGCTACACCTTC
TRBJ1-2 | NA | NA | TRBV30 | CAGGRYGYTF | TGTGCCGGGGGGCGGTATGGCTACACCTTC